Following are 13 T cell receptor beta chains from one sample sequenced in a study of OX40 agonist ivuxolimab in advanced cancers. Assay: immunoSEQ multiplex PCR; the TCRdb copy retains only in-frame clones and omits some. This sample has approximately 52,000 clones, with roughly 78% found just once. The specimen was CD4+ or CD8+ T cells sorted from blood, collected in a trial of the OX40 agonist ivuxolimab. These receptors were obtained from an adult with an advanced solid tumor such as melanoma, head and neck, liver or kidney cancer.

This chain links TRBV7-2 with TRBJ2-3, with TRBD2 identical over 7 bases. Per germline, CDR1 SGHTA and CDR2 FQGNSA. The CDR3 spans 15 residues. After removal of 4 bases from V and 2 bases from J, the junction contained 6 bases not matched to a gene. This chain's CDR3 is CASSSSGTTTDTQYF. The CDR3 DNA follows: TGTGCCAGCAGCTCCTCCGGGACTACCACAGATACGCAGTATTTT.

As to this clone: A junction boundary mismatches the germline segment, possibly from a read error. The CDR3 DNA follows: TGTGCCAGCAGCGTAGCAAGCGGGCCCCCATTAAGGGAGCAGTACTTC. It yields the protein CASSVASGPPLREQYF. This rearrangement joins TRBV7-2 to TRBJ2-7; D is possibly TRBD2 (6 bases). CDR1 and CDR2 (germline): SGHTA, FQGNSA. CDR3 length: 16 residues.

This chain uses TRBV25-1 with TRBJ1-1; D uncertain. Trimming left V 3 bases short and J 1 base short, with 6 bases between. This CDR3 comprises 13 residues. Germline loops: CDR1 MGHDK, CDR2 SYGVNS. The CDR3 here is CASSEAGNTEAFF. The DNA of the CDR3 is TGTGCCAGCAGTGAGGCAGGGAACACTGAAGCTTTCTTT.

The chain couples TRBV19 to TRBJ2-1; perhaps TRBD2 as D (6 bases). Germline CDR1 is LNHDA and CDR2 is SQIVND (reference sequence). The CDR3 covers 14 residues. Trimming cost V 5 bases and J 3 bases, with 11 bases left between them. CDR3 protein: CASSWGLHYNEQFF. Written as DNA, the CDR3 is TGTGCCAGTAGTTGGGGACTTCACTACAATGAGCAGTTCTTC.

This clone was counted once. V is TRBV10-3 and J is TRBJ2-5, with D uncertain. The CDR3 consists of 12 residues. Trimming cost V 3 bases and J 2 bases, with 4 bases left between them. Germline values: CDR1 ENHRY, CDR2 SYGVKD. DNA for the CDR3: TGTGCCATCAGTGAACCGCAAGAGACCCAGTACTTC. Amino acids: CAISEPQETQYF.

The chain employs TRBV29-1 and TRBJ1-2; no clear D gene. CDR3 size: 10 residues. Trimming took 5 bases from V and 7 from J, leaving 8 bases between them. CDR1 is SQVTM and CDR2 is ANQGSEA in the germline V gene. The CDR3 DNA reads TGCAGCGTTTTGGGCTTTGGCTACACCTTC. It is translated as CSVLGFGYTF.

This clone has only one observation. This chain uses TRBV19 with TRBJ2-6, with D unresolved. The length of the CDR3 is 17 residues. V was clipped by 5 bases and J by 0 bases, with 14 bases between them. Germline lookup yields CDR1 LNHDA and CDR2 SQIVND (reference sequence). CDR3 DNA: TGTGCCAGTAGTGGTGTAGGTGCCTCCTCTGGGGCCAACGTCCTGACTTTC. Translation gives CASSGVGASSGANVLTF.

The V call is TRBV5-4, the J call TRBJ1-2, with D unclear. The ends were cut back, 1 base at V and 8 bases at J, with 15 bases in the middle. This CDR3 has 14 residues. The germline gives CDR1 SGHNT, CDR2 YYREEE (reference sequence). The CDR3 DNA follows: TGTGCCAGCAGCTTGTCCTCCATGGTCGGGGGCTACACCTTC. Translation: CASSLSSMVGGYTF.

The rearrangement joins TRBV11-2 to TRBJ1-1; D gene ambiguous. Germline loops: CDR1 SGHAT, CDR2 FQNNGV. V dropped 1 base and J dropped 7 bases, with 7 bases sitting between them. The CDR3 runs 12 residues. CDR3 sequence reads: CASSLGSYEAFF. The CDR3 DNA follows: TGTGCCAGCAGCTTAGGGAGCTATGAAGCTTTCTTT.

This clone was seen just once. The rearrangement links TRBV15 to TRBJ2-7, with 9 bases fitting TRBD1. Germline CDR1 and CDR2: LNHNV and YYDKDF (reference sequence). CDR3 length equals 15 residues. Losses at the gene ends were 6 bases for V and 0 bases for J; bases not matched to a gene: 6. The CDR3 loop is CATRAGQGSSYEQYF. CDR3 sequence (DNA): TGTGCCACCAGAGCTGGACAGGGGAGCTCCTACGAGCAGTACTTC.

This clone was counted once. This chain joins TRBV6-6 and TRBJ2-7; no firm D call. Germline-derived CDR1 and CDR2 are MNHNY and SVGAGI (reference sequence). The CDR3 has 13 residues. Trimming took 0 bases from V and 7 from J, leaving 10 bases between them. The CDR3 DNA reads TGTGCCAGCAGTTACTCGAAGGGCGAGGAGCAGTACTTC. Its protein product is CASSYSKGEEQYF.

The gene calls are TRBV7-2 and TRBJ1-2; D ambiguous. Germline CDR1 and CDR2: SGHTA and FQGNSA. The V end was cut by 4 bases, the J end by 9 bases, with 15 bases between. This CDR3 spans 13 amino acids. The chain's CDR3 is CASSYEQGRSYTF. CDR3 nucleotide sequence: TGTGCCAGCAGCTACGAACAAGGACGCAGCTACACCTTC.

The chain uses TRBV6-5 and TRBJ1-1; the D gene is possibly TRBD1 (6 bases). The CDR3 totals 13 residues. V gave up 7 bases and J gave up 1 base, with 10 bases separating them. The germline CDR1 and CDR2 sequences are MNHEY and SVGAGI. As DNA, the CDR3 is TGTGCCAGCACCAGGACAGCGAACACTGAAGCTTTCTTT. Encoded protein: CASTRTANTEAFF.